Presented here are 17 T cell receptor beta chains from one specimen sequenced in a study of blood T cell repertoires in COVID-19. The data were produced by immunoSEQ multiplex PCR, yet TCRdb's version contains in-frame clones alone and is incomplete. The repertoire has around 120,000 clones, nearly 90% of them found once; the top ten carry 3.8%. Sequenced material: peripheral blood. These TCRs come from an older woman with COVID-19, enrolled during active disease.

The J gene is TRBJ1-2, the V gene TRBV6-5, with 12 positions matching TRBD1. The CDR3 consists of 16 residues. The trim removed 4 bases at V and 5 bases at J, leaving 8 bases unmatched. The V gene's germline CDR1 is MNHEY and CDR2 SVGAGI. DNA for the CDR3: TGTGCCAGCAGTTTTCGGGGACAGGGGGCCCCGTATGGCTACACCTTC. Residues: CASSFRGQGAPYGYTF.

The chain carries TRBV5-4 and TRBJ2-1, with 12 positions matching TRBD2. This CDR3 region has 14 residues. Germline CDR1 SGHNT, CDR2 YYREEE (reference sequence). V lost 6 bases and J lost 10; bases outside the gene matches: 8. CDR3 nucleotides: TGTGCCAGCAACCCTAGCGGGGGGGCCAGAGAGCAGTTCTTC. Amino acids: CASNPSGGAREQFF.

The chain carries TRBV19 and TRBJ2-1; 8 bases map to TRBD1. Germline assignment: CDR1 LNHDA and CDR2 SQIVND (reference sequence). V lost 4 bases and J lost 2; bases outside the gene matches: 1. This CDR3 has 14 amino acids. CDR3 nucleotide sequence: TGTGCCAGTAGTACGGGACAGGCCTACAATGAGCAGTTCTTC. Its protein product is CASSTGQAYNEQFF.

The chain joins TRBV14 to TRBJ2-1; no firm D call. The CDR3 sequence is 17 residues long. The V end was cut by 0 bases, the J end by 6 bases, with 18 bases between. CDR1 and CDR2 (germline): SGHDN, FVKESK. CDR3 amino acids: CASSQDIANPFRNEQFF. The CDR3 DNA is TGTGCCAGCAGCCAAGATATAGCCAATCCGTTTCGCAATGAGCAGTTCTTC.

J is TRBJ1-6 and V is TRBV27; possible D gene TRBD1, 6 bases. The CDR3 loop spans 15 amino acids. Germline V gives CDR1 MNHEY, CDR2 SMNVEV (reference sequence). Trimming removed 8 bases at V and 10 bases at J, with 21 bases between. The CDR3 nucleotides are TGTGCCAGCTCCCGCGAGGGGCAGGGGAGCTCACCCCTCCACTTT. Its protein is CASSREGQGSSPLHF.

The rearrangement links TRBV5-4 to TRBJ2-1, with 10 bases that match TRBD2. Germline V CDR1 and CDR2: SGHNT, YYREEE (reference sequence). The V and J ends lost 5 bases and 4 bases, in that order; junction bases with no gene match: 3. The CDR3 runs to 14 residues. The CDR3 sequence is CASRGTSEYNEQFF. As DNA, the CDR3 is TGTGCCAGCAGAGGGACTAGCGAGTACAATGAGCAGTTCTTC.

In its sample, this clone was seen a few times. The CDR3 DNA is TGTGCCAGCAGTCAAGACAGATCGAGGAGCACTGAAGCTTTCTTT. Its protein product is CASSQDRSRSTEAFF. The chain combines TRBV6-2 or TRBV6-3 with TRBJ1-1; tentatively, D is TRBD1 (5 bases). This CDR3 contains 15 residues. Trimming pared 5 bases from V and 4 bases from J, leaving 17 bases between. Germline V gives CDR1 MNHEY, CDR2 SVGEGT.

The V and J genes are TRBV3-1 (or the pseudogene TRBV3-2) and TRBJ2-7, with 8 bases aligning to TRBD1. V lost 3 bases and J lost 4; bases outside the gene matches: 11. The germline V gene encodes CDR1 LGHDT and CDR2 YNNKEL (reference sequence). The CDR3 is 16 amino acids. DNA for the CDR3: TGTGCCAGCAGCCAGAGTCAGGGCAGGGGGCGGTACGAGCAGTACTTC. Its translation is CASSQSQGRGRYEQYF.

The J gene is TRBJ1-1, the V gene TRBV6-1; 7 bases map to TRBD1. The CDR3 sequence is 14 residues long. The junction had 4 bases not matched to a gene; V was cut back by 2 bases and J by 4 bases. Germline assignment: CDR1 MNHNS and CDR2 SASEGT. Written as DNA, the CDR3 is TGTGCCAGCAGTGAAACCAGGGGGTCCACTGAAGCTTTCTTT. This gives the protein CASSETRGSTEAFF.

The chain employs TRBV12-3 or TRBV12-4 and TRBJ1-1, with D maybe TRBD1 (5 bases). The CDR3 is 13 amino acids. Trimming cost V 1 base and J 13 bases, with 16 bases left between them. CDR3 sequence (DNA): TGTGCCAGCAGTTTAGGGGGCCCCACGGGGGTTTTCTTT. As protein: CASSLGGPTGVFF.

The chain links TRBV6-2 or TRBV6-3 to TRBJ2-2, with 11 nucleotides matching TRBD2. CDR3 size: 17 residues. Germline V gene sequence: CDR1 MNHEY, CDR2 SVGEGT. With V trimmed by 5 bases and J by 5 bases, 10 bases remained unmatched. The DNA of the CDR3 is TGTGCCAGCAGTCGGCTAGCGGGGGGCTTAAGGACCGGGGAGCTGTTTTTT. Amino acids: CASSRLAGGLRTGELFF.

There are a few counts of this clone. DNA for the CDR3: TGTGCCAGCAGCCCTGGACAGGGGGGTTCCAAAAACATTCAGTACTTC. Its protein product is CASSPGQGGSKNIQYF. The chain uses TRBV11-2 and TRBJ2-4; 10 nucleotides match TRBD1. The V and J ends lost 5 bases and 2 bases, in that order; junction bases with no gene match: 6. The CDR3 is 16 amino acids. Germline V lookup: CDR1 SGHAT, CDR2 FQNNGV.

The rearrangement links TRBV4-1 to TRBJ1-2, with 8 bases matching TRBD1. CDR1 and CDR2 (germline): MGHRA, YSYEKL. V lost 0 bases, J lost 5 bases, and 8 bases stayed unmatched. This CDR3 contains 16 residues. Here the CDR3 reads CASSQEWSGQVYGYTF. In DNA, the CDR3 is TGCGCCAGCAGCCAAGAATGGTCGGGACAGGTTTATGGCTACACCTTC.

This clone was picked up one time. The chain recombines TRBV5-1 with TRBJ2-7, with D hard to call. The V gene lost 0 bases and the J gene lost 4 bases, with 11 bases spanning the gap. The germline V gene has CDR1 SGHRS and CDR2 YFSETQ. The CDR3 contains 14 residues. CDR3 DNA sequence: TGCGCCAGCAGCTTGGCTATAGATGCTTACGAGCAGTACTTC. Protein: CASSLAIDAYEQYF.

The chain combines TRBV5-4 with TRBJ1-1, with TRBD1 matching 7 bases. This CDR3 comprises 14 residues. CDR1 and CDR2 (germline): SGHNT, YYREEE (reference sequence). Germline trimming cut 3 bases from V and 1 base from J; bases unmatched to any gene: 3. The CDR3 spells CASSYGTENTEAFF. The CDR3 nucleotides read TGTGCCAGCAGCTACGGGACAGAGAACACTGAAGCTTTCTTT.

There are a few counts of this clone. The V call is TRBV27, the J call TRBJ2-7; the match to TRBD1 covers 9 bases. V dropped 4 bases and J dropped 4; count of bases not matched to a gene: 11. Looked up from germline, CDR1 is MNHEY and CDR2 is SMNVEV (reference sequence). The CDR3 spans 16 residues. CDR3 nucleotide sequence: TGTGCCAGCAGTTATCGCCAGGGACAGGGTACATACGAGCAGTACTTC. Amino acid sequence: CASSYRQGQGTYEQYF.

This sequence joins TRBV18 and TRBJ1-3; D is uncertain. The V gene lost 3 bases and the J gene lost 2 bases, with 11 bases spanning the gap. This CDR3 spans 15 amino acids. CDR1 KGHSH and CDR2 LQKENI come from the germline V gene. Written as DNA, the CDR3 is TGTGCCAGCTCACCGCGGTCGACCCCTGGAAACACCATATATTTT. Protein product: CASSPRSTPGNTIYF.